Sequencing of this TCR beta chain was carried out in a study of blood T cell repertoires in COVID-19. In the study overall: Spain, Italy and the United States supplied samples that represented acute and convalescent COVID-19. PBMCs, B-cell-depleted T cells, or T cells provided the cDNA or gDNA that made up the material.

V was trimmed by 6 bases and J by 8 bases, leaving 13 bases between them. CDR3 length: 13 residues. Germline V gene sequence: CDR1 MGHDK, CDR2 SYGVNS. Assignments of participants to cohorts depended upon their own reported clinical history. In Cohort 3, a recovered donor had either two negative PCRs, clearance, or symptom resolution. Profiling relied on immunoSEQ multiplex PCR, and the TCRdb table lists in-frame clones only, not all of them. Found here are over 200,000 clones, about 84% of them singletons; the top ten hold approximately 1.8%. This receptor was obtained from a man in his 60s who had recovered from COVID-19. Sequencing was done on a sample of PBMCs or T cells enriched from blood (not recorded which). The chain carries TRBV25-1 and TRBJ1-4; D remains unclear. The CDR3 loop reads CASSDEALEKLFF. CDR3 in DNA: TGTGCCAGCAGCGACGAGGCCTTGGAAAAACTGTTTTTT.